This T cell receptor beta chain was captured by sequencing in a study of cytomegalovirus exposure and HLA in healthy donors. Study outcomes and limitations: The investigators catalogued about 170 TCR beta chains as cytomegalovirus-associated.

On this clone: Its antigen remains unidentified.

The V and J ends lost 5 bases and 0 bases, in that order; junction bases with no gene match: 5. The CDR3 runs to 15 residues. In germline, CDR1 is SGHRS, CDR2 YFSETQ. Sequenced by immunoSEQ multiplex PCR; TCRdb stores in-frame clones only, minus some. The table lists about 200,000 clones, 84% of them singletons. Sequencing input: PBMCs. V is TRBV5-1 and J is TRBJ2-3; 8 positions match TRBD2. The sequence was obtained from a woman aged 30 to 39 in good health and CMV-seropositive. CDR3 in DNA: TGCGCCAGCAGGAGAGCGGGAGCTAGCACAGATACGCAGTATTTT. This codes for CASRRAGASTDTQYF.